The following is a TCR beta chain sequence with its context. V lost 5 bases and J 2 bases, leaving 14 bases between the germline ends. Germline CDR1 is SGHRS and CDR2 is YFSETQ. The CDR3 spans 14 residues. Original data processing: It was from reference gene primer amplification that nucleated cell counts were estimated. TCRdb's copy holds only in-frame clones and misses some; the assay was immunoSEQ multiplex PCR. For V, J and clone size, that table is used; D and trimming come from the DNA. This sample has 100,000 or so clones, with about 80% found just once. These data belong to a study of blood T cell repertoires in COVID-19. Looking at the study overall: Sites across the United States, Italy and Spain contributed samples from acute and convalescent COVID-19. From T cells, B-cell-depleted T cells, or PBMCs came the material, which was cDNA or gDNA.

The material sequenced was peripheral blood. The TCR sequence derives from a human donor in a cohort sampled during active COVID-19. The chain carries TRBV5-1 and TRBJ2-7; D is uncertain. The CDR3 nucleotides are TGCGCCAGCAGTAATACGGGTCAAGCCTACGAGCAGTACTTC. It is translated as CASSNTGQAYEQYF.